The rows below give T cell receptor beta chains drawn from one sample of a study of molecular identifiers for immune sequencing clone quantification. TCRdb reprocessed the PCR reads with MiXCR, giving one entry per CDR3 protein. The table includes some 590,000 distinct CDR3 sequences, about 25% detected once. The sample consisted of naive CD8+ T cells from blood, with Jurkat cell RNA spiked in. The receptors originated from a human donor in good health. Some libraries in this study had Jurkat cell RNA spiked in. The CDR3 runs from the conserved cysteine through the conserved F or W. The D gene is left open where the match is weak. The size field is filled for only some rows; it gives once, few, many or a size class.

D gene	V gene	clone size	J gene	CDR3 protein	CDR3 DNA
NA	TRBV5-6	NA	TRBJ1-6	CASSLGEGSGSPLHF	TGTGCCAGCAGCTTGGGTGAAGGCTCAGGGTCACCCCTCCACTTT
NA	TRBV19	few	TRBJ1-1	CASSERRNTEAFF	TGTGCCAGTAGTGAGCGTAGGAACACTGAAGCTTTCTTT
NA	TRBV28	NA	TRBJ1-1	CASSFRGGLSEAFF	TGTGCCAGCAGTTTCCGGGGGGGTCTTTCTGAAGCTTTCTTT
NA	TRBV20-1	many	TRBJ2-2	CSARDLWGGDNTGELFF	TGCAGTGCTAGAGATCTATGGGGCGGAGATAACACCGGGGAGCTGTTTTTT
NA	TRBV27	many	TRBJ1-1	CASRVVGLGTNTEAFF	TGTGCCAGCAGGGTAGTAGGGTTGGGGACCAACACTGAAGCTTTCTTT
TRBD2	TRBV19	many	TRBJ2-3	CASSIATSASTDTQYF	TGTGCCAGTAGTATCGCGACTAGCGCGAGCACAGATACGCAGTATTTT
TRBD2	TRBV28	NA	TRBJ2-7	CASSFLAGIYEQYF	TGTGCCAGCAGTTTTCTAGCGGGGATCTACGAGCAGTACTTC
NA	TRBV20-1	NA	TRBJ2-7	CRAPSSYEQYF	TGCAGAGCCCCTAGCTCCTACGAGCAGTACTTC
NA	TRBV12-5	NA	TRBJ2-3	CATHSGGSDTDTQYF	TGTGCTACTCACTCCGGTGGCAGTGACACAGATACGCAGTATTTT
NA	TRBV5-6	NA	TRBJ1-1	CASSLAGPNTEVFF	TGTGCCAGCAGCTTGGCCGGGCCAAACACTGAAGTTTTCTTT
NA	TRBV4-1	many	TRBJ2-3	CASSQVLGRTDTQYF	TGCGCCAGCAGCCAAGTGTTGGGCAGGACAGATACGCAGTATTTT
NA	TRBV20-1	few	TRBJ2-3	CSAPEGAGGYTDTQYF	TGCAGTGCTCCAGAGGGGGCGGGGGGTTACACAGATACGCAGTATTTT
NA	TRBV2	many	TRBJ2-3	CASSETGSSTDTQYF	TGTGCCAGCAGTGAAACGGGTTCGTCCACAGATACGCAGTATTTT
TRBD1	TRBV28	NA	TRBJ1-5	CASSRPTGGVQPQHF	TGTGCCAGCAGCCGCCCGACAGGGGGCGTGCAGCCCCAGCATTTT
NA	TRBV7-9	few	TRBJ2-1	CASSLAGSTLSWNEQFF	TGTGCCAGCAGCTTAGCGGGCTCCACCTTGTCCTGGAATGAGCAGTTCTTC
NA	TRBV4-3	few	TRBJ2-1	CASSQGISANEQFF	TGCGCCAGCAGCCAAGGAATTAGCGCCAATGAGCAGTTCTTC
NA	TRBV29-1	many	TRBJ2-2	CSVEITTNTGELFF	TGCAGCGTTGAAATCACCACGAACACCGGGGAGCTGTTTTTT
TRBD2	TRBV12-3/TRBV12-4	many	TRBJ2-5	CASSPSGGSETQYF	TGTGCCAGCAGTCCTAGCGGGGGCTCTGAGACCCAGTACTTC
TRBD2	TRBV4-2	NA	TRBJ2-7	CASSQDSLADSGTYEQYF	TGTGCCAGCAGCCAAGATTCGCTAGCGGACTCAGGGACCTACGAGCAGTACTTC
TRBD1	TRBV4-1	NA	TRBJ1-2	CASSQLQGAYYGYTF	TGCGCCAGCAGCCAACTACAGGGGGCTTACTATGGCTACACCTTC
NA	TRBV7-9	many	TRBJ2-5	CASSPTASWETQYF	TGTGCCAGCAGCCCCACGGCTAGCTGGGAGACCCAGTACTTC
NA	TRBV6-6	many	TRBJ1-5	CASSSLGGSNQPQHF	TGTGCCAGCAGTAGTTTGGGGGGCTCGAATCAGCCCCAGCATTTT
NA	TRBV9	NA	TRBJ1-5	CASSVAWRQCSNQPQHF	TGTGCCAGCAGCGTAGCTTGGAGGCAGTGTAGCAATCAGCCCCAGCATTTT
NA	TRBV7-9	many	TRBJ1-1	CASSLVGGVAEAFF	TGTGCCAGCAGCTTAGTGGGAGGGGTTGCTGAAGCTTTCTTT
TRBD1	TRBV5-6	many	TRBJ2-7	CASSLVTGDRGSYEQYF	TGTGCCAGCAGCTTGGTGACGGGGGACAGGGGATCCTACGAGCAGTACTTC
NA	TRBV3-1	NA	TRBJ1-1	CASSQDLGPGALF	TGTGCCAGCAGCCAAGATCTGGGTCCGGGGGCTCTCTTT
NA	TRBV20-1	few	TRBJ2-7	CSARMPHPRKYEQYF	TGCAGTGCTAGGATGCCACATCCAAGAAAATACGAGCAGTACTTC
TRBD2	TRBV5-4	NA	TRBJ2-1	CASSLVSGGTLDEQFF	TGTGCCAGCAGCTTGGTTAGCGGGGGAACACTGGATGAGCAGTTCTTC
TRBD2	TRBV7-2	many	TRBJ2-5	CASSTFLAGENQETQYF	TGTGCCAGCAGCACATTCTTGGCGGGGGAGAACCAAGAGACCCAGTACTTC
TRBD2	TRBV27	few	TRBJ2-7	CASSHGGGSKNSYEQYF	TGTGCCAGCAGCCATGGGGGGGGGTCCAAAAACTCCTACGAGCAGTACTTC
TRBD1	TRBV7-9	few	TRBJ2-5	CASSWGTDNQETQYF	TGTGCCAGCAGCTGGGGGACAGATAACCAAGAGACCCAGTACTTC
TRBD1	TRBV30	many	TRBJ2-7	CAWSVGTVSYEQYF	TGTGCCTGGAGTGTAGGGACAGTCTCCTACGAGCAGTACTTC
NA	TRBV4-1	many	TRBJ2-7	CASSQGRGNEQYF	TGCGCCAGCAGCCAAGGTAGGGGCAACGAGCAGTACTTC
TRBD2	TRBV6-2/TRBV6-3	many	TRBJ2-7	CASSYSGGDYRYEQYF	TGTGCCAGCAGTTACTCAGGAGGGGACTATCGGTACGAGCAGTACTTC
NA	TRBV30	many	TRBJ1-1	CAWTWTPIMNTEAFF	TGTGCCTGGACCTGGACACCAATCATGAACACTGAAGCTTTCTTT
TRBD1	TRBV7-6	NA	TRBJ2-7	CASSFGGTGYEQYF	TGTGCCAGCAGCTTCGGGGGGACAGGGTACGAGCAGTACTTC
TRBD1	TRBV7-2	many	TRBJ1-1	CASSDPVDRGLGNTEAFF	TGTGCCAGCAGCGACCCGGTGGACAGGGGGCTCGGAAACACTGAAGCTTTCTTT
NA	TRBV30	NA	TRBJ1-4	CAWRGFVDEKLFF	TGTGCCTGGAGAGGTTTTGTTGATGAAAAACTGTTTTTT
TRBD1	TRBV11-2	NA	TRBJ2-3	CASSLGSTTGKDRHYF	TGTGCCAGCAGCTTAGGGTCCACGACAGGGAAAGATAGGCATTATTTT
TRBD2	TRBV12-3/TRBV12-4	many	TRBJ2-1	CASSFYLAGVKFF	TGTGCCAGCAGTTTTTACCTAGCGGGAGTGAAGTTCTTC
TRBD1	TRBV4-3	NA	TRBJ2-7	CASSQVTGESYEQYF	TGCGCCAGCAGCCAAGTCACAGGGGAAAGTTACGAGCAGTACTTC
TRBD2	TRBV27	NA	TRBJ2-7	CASNKRVIAGGPYEQYF	TGTGCCAGCAATAAACGGGTAATAGCGGGGGGACCCTACGAGCAGTACTTC
NA	TRBV12-3/TRBV12-4	few	TRBJ2-5	CASSSWDQRETQYF	TGTGCCAGCAGTTCCTGGGACCAGAGGGAGACCCAGTACTTC
NA	TRBV4-1	few	TRBJ2-7	CASSHDGYEQYF	TGCGCCAGCAGCCACGACGGCTACGAGCAGTACTTC
NA	TRBV20-1	many	TRBJ2-7	CSARGTVSSYEQYF	TGCAGTGCTAGAGGGACAGTTAGCTCCTACGAGCAGTACTTC
TRBD1	TRBV2	NA	TRBJ2-7	CASGEGTGLMYEQYF	TGTGCCAGCGGTGAAGGGACAGGCTTAATGTACGAGCAGTACTTC
NA	TRBV10-3	few	TRBJ1-1	CAISESGVNTEAFF	TGTGCCATCAGTGAGTCAGGCGTGAACACTGAAGCTTTCTTT
TRBD2	TRBV12-3/TRBV12-4	NA	TRBJ2-1	CASTPSAGLADYNEQFF	TGTGCCAGCACCCCCAGTGCCGGACTAGCGGACTACAATGAGCAGTTCTTC
TRBD2	TRBV5-1	few	TRBJ2-7	CASSPNAGVYKRDEQYF	TGCGCCAGCAGCCCGAACGCGGGGGTCTACAAACGAGACGAGCAGTACTTC
NA	TRBV10-2	many	TRBJ1-1	CASSELLPGRSTEAFF	TGCGCCAGCAGTGAGTTATTACCAGGGAGGAGCACTGAAGCTTTCTTT
TRBD2	TRBV13	few	TRBJ2-7	CATESRRGGSYEQYF	TGTGCCACCGAGAGTCGACGGGGGGGCTCCTACGAGCAGTACTTC